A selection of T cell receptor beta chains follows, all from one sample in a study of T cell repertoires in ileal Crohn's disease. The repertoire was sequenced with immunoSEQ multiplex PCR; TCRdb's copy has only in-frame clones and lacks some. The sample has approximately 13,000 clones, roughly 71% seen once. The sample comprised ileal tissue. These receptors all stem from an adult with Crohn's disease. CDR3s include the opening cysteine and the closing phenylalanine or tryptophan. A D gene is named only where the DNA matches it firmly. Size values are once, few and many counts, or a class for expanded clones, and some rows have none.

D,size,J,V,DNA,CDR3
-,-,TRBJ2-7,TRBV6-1,TGTGCCAGCAGTGAAGCAAGGGTCGACGAGCAGTACTTC,CASSEARVDEQYF
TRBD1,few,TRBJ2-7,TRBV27,TGTGCCAGCAGTTCAGGACAGGGCTACGAGCAGTACTTC,CASSSGQGYEQYF
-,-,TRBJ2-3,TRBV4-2,TGTGCCAGCAGCCAAGAAGGCGCGCCCTCAGATACGCAGTATTTT,CASSQEGAPSDTQYF
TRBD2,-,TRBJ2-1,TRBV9,TGTGCCAGCAGCGGAGAGCGGGGGGACTACAATGAGCAGTTCTTC,CASSGERGDYNEQFF
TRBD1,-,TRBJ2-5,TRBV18,TGTGCCAGCTCACCAACCCCGGGACAGGCAGAGACCCAGTACTTC,CASSPTPGQAETQYF
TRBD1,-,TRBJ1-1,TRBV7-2,TGTGCCAGCAGCTTAGGGACAGGGAGGGAAGCTTTCTTT,CASSLGTGREAFF
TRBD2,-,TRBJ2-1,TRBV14,TGTGCCAGCAGCCACGGACTAGCGGGGGGCCTTTATTCCTACAATGAGCAGTTCTTC,CASSHGLAGGLYSYNEQFF
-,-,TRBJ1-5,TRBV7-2,TGTGCCAGCAGTAAGAGAAATCAGCCCCAGCATTTT,CASSKRNQPQHF
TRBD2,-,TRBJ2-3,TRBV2,TGTGCCAGCAGTGAGCAAAGCGGGGGGGTTAGTACAGATACGCAGTATTTT,CASSEQSGGVSTDTQYF
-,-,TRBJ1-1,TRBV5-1,TGCGCCAGCAGCTTGGCCTCGGGGGGTGAAGCTTTCTTT,CASSLASGGEAFF
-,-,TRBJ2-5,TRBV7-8,TGTGCCAGCAGCTTGTCCCCACAACAAGAGACCCAGTACTTC,CASSLSPQQETQYF
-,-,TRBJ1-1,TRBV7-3,TGTGCCAGCAGCTTAACCGCCGGTGAAGCTTTCTTT,CASSLTAGEAFF
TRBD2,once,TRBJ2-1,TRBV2,TGTGCCAGCAGAGAAAGCGGGATCTCCTACAATGAGCAGTTCTTC,CASRESGISYNEQFF
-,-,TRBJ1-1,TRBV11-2,TGTGCCAGCAGCTTACGGCAGGGAGGCTCTGAAGCTTTCTTT,CASSLRQGGSEAFF
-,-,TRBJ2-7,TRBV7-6,TGTGCCAGCAGCTTAGTCTCCGAAGAGCAGTACTTC,CASSLVSEEQYF
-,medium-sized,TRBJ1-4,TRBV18,TGTGCCAGCTCAAGGGCAACTAATGAAAAACTGTTTTTT,CASSRATNEKLFF
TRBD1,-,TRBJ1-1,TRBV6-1,TGTGCCAGCAGTTTCGACAGGGGGCGGACTGAAGCTTTCTTT,CASSFDRGRTEAFF